These T cell receptor beta chains were read from a single sample in a study of shared clonotypes between healthy human individuals. Sequenced by immunoSEQ multiplex PCR; TCRdb stores in-frame clones only, minus some. The table has some 2,500,000 clones, 80% to 95% seen once. The sequenced material came from naive CD4+ T cells from PBMCs. These receptors all come from a man aged 18 to 29 in good health. Some clones in this sample may be carry-over from other donors' samples. Both conserved end residues are part of each CDR3. Each record gives: V gene, J gene, D gene, clone size, CDR3 protein, CDR3 DNA. A D gene is named only where the DNA matches it firmly. Clone size is not always given. Where it is, it says once, few, many or a class for expanded clones.

TRBV5-4,TRBJ2-1,TRBD1,.,CASSPGRTGAQGEQFF,TGTGCCAGCAGCCCCGGCCGGACAGGGGCCCAAGGTGAGCAGTTCTTC
TRBV28,TRBJ1-1,.,.,CASSQGLQYTEAFF,TGTGCCAGCAGTCAAGGGCTACAATACACTGAAGCTTTCTTT
TRBV2,TRBJ1-2,TRBD1,.,CASGGTVRGYGYTF,TGTGCCAGCGGAGGGACAGTTCGCGGCTATGGCTACACCTTC
TRBV30,TRBJ2-1,TRBD2,.,CAWNSGSSYNEQFF,TGTGCCTGGAATAGCGGGAGCTCCTACAATGAGCAGTTCTTC
TRBV14,TRBJ2-5,.,once,CASSRLRVQETQYF,TGTGCCAGCAGCCGTCTCCGGGTACAAGAGACCCAGTACTTC
TRBV6-5,TRBJ2-7,TRBD2,.,CASSFGTSGRRYEQYF,TGTGCCAGCAGTTTTGGGACTAGCGGGAGGCGTTACGAGCAGTACTTC
TRBV25-1,TRBJ2-1,.,.,CASSPPPDRSSYNEQFF,TGTGCCAGCAGCCCGCCACCAGACAGGAGCTCCTACAATGAGCAGTTCTTC
TRBV7-3,TRBJ2-7,.,once,CASTTIGSFEQYF,TGTGCCAGCACCACCATCGGGAGTTTTGAGCAGTACTTC
TRBV7-2,TRBJ2-1,.,.,CASSLGGLRGLDNEQFF,TGTGCCAGCAGCTTAGGGGGTTTGCGCGGTCTTGACAATGAGCAGTTCTTC
TRBV11-2,TRBJ1-1,.,few,CASSLGGLSNTEAFF,TGTGCCAGCAGCCTAGGGGGACTTTCGAACACTGAAGCTTTCTTT
TRBV19,TRBJ1-2,.,.,CASSPPPGEGYGYTF,TGTGCCAGTAGCCCTCCCCCGGGGGAAGGATATGGCTACACCTTC
TRBV14,TRBJ2-6,.,.,CASSQPLGVGANVLTF,TGTGCCAGCAGCCAGCCCTTGGGGGTTGGGGCCAACGTCCTGACTTTC
TRBV5-1,TRBJ1-3,.,.,CASSLQYHLENTIYF,TGCGCCAGCAGCTTGCAATACCACTTGGAAAACACCATATATTTT
TRBV6-6,TRBJ1-3,.,.,CASTSRSGNTIYF,TGTGCCAGCACCTCCAGGTCTGGAAACACCATATATTTT
TRBV18,TRBJ1-3,.,.,CASSPLSGTVGNTIYF,TGTGCCAGCTCACCTTTATCCGGGACGGTAGGAAACACCATATATTTT
TRBV10-1,TRBJ2-1,.,.,CASSEYGSSYNEQFF,TGCGCCAGCAGTGAGTACGGGAGCTCCTACAATGAGCAGTTCTTC
TRBV5-4,TRBJ1-1,TRBD1,.,CASSQIQGAASEAFF,TGTGCCAGCAGTCAAATACAGGGGGCGGCTTCTGAAGCTTTCTTT
TRBV23-1,TRBJ1-2,.,.,CASSQYPNYGYTF,TGCGCCAGCAGTCAATACCCAAACTATGGCTACACCTTC
TRBV29-1,TRBJ1-1,TRBD1,.,CSVVLQTGMIEAFF,TGCAGCGTTGTTCTTCAGACAGGGATGATTGAAGCTTTCTTT
TRBV6-6,TRBJ2-3,TRBD1,.,CASSSRDRDTDTQYF,TGTGCCAGCAGTTCCCGGGACAGGGATACAGATACGCAGTATTTT
TRBV7-3,TRBJ2-3,.,once,CASSTQSFTDTQYF,TGTGCCAGCAGCACACAGAGCTTCACAGATACGCAGTATTTT
TRBV11-1,TRBJ2-5,TRBD2,.,CASSRLAGDWRYETQYF,TGTGCCAGCTCACGGCTAGCGGGAGACTGGCGTTATGAGACCCAGTACTTC
TRBV11-1,TRBJ2-7,.,once,CASSEDGGWYEQYF,TGTGCCAGCAGCGAAGACGGCGGGTGGTACGAGCAGTACTTC
TRBV6-6,TRBJ2-1,TRBD2,.,CASRDYLWDEQFF,TGTGCCAGCCGGGACTACTTGTGGGATGAGCAGTTCTTC
TRBV7-2,TRBJ2-1,.,.,CASTWSSYNEQFF,TGTGCCAGCACCTGGAGCTCCTACAATGAGCAGTTCTTC
TRBV25-1,TRBJ2-1,.,.,CASSEYTLSGEQFF,TGTGCCAGCAGTGAATACACACTTTCCGGTGAGCAGTTCTTC
TRBV7-2,TRBJ1-1,.,.,CASSTARWAEAFF,TGTGCCAGCAGCACCGCTAGGTGGGCTGAAGCTTTCTTT
TRBV29-1,TRBJ2-3,TRBD2,once,CSAGGGSDTQYF,TGCAGCGCGGGGGGGGGTTCAGATACGCAGTATTTT
TRBV27,TRBJ1-5,.,.,CASSFASNQPQHF,TGTGCCAGCAGTTTCGCTAGCAATCAGCCCCAGCATTTT
TRBV19,TRBJ1-1,.,.,CASSILGTAFEAFF,TGTGCCAGTAGTATTCTAGGTACAGCATTTGAAGCTTTCTTT
TRBV29-1,TRBJ2-7,TRBD1,.,CSVRDSLPEQYF,TGCAGCGTGAGGGACAGCCTACCGGAGCAGTACTTC
TRBV5-4,TRBJ1-2,TRBD1,.,CASSMSGTGAYGYTF,TGTGCCAGCAGCATGTCCGGGACAGGAGCCTATGGCTACACCTTC
TRBV28,TRBJ2-7,.,.,CASTHEGVSSYEQYF,TGTGCCAGCACCCACGAGGGGGTCAGCTCCTACGAGCAGTACTTC
TRBV19,TRBJ2-5,.,.,CASSDTGAGETQYF,TGTGCCAGTAGTGACACAGGGGCGGGGGAGACCCAGTACTTC
TRBV15,TRBJ2-7,.,.,CATSRDVRDSKGTYEQYF,TGTGCCACCAGCAGAGATGTCCGGGACTCCAAGGGGACCTACGAGCAGTACTTC
TRBV5-4,TRBJ2-2,TRBD1,.,CASSLAGGASGTGELFF,TGTGCCAGCAGCTTGGCAGGGGGCGCGAGCGGAACCGGGGAGCTGTTTTTT
TRBV7-9,TRBJ2-3,.,.,CASSLALGAATQYF,TGTGCCAGCAGCTTAGCCCTGGGGGCTGCTACGCAGTATTTT
TRBV4-2,TRBJ2-7,.,.,CASSHPGQVGGEQYF,TGTGCCAGCAGCCACCCCGGACAGGTGGGAGGGGAGCAGTACTTC
TRBV4-1,TRBJ2-3,.,.,CASSQAGSQYF,TGCGCCAGCAGCCAAGCTGGGTCGCAGTATTTT
TRBV5-6,TRBJ2-1,TRBD1,.,CASSTSGTAYNEQFF,TGTGCCAGCAGCACCTCCGGGACAGCCTACAATGAGCAGTTCTTC
TRBV7-8,TRBJ1-5,.,.,CASSLWTSRGQPQHF,TGTGCCAGCAGCCTATGGACGTCAAGGGGTCAGCCCCAGCATTTT
TRBV19,TRBJ1-2,TRBD1,.,CASSSTDRVGYGYTF,TGTGCCAGTAGTTCCACGGACAGGGTTGGCTATGGCTACACCTTC
TRBV7-2,TRBJ1-2,TRBD1,.,CASSPGQNPYGYTF,TGTGCCAGCAGCCCGGGACAGAACCCCTATGGCTACACCTTC
TRBV25-1,TRBJ2-3,.,.,CASSEWGQPTDTQYF,TGTGCCAGCAGTGAATGGGGTCAGCCCACAGATACGCAGTATTTT
TRBV7-9,TRBJ2-3,TRBD2,once,CASSQGLAGVSDTQYF,TGTGCCAGCAGCCAGGGACTAGCGGGCGTAAGCGATACGCAGTATTTT
TRBV27,TRBJ2-5,.,.,CASSRTYPPETQYF,TGTGCCAGCAGTAGAACTTACCCCCCAGAGACCCAGTACTTC
TRBV9,TRBJ1-2,.,.,CASRTGSRARTPRDYGYTF,TGTGCCAGCAGAACTGGATCCCGGGCTCGTACACCGAGGGACTATGGCTACACCTTC
TRBV11-2,TRBJ1-4,.,once,CASSLGRGQLRRANEKLFF,TGTGCCAGCAGCTTGGGCCGCGGGCAGCTGAGGAGGGCTAATGAAAAACTGTTTTTT